The 25 T cell receptor beta chains below were found in one sample sequenced in a study of blood T cells in healthy people across ages. Through a sample-barcoded 5' primer and a J-beta primer mix, a second PCR was run for 7 to 11 cycles. A single record per CDR3 protein comes from TCRdb applying MiXCR to the 5' RACE reads. The sample lists 890,000 or so distinct CDR3 sequences, about 62% occurring once. Sequencing used blood. These receptors all stem from a young man in good health.

The J gene is TRBJ1-1, the V gene TRBV7-9, with unresolved D. This CDR3 spans 12 amino acids. In germline, CDR1 is SEHNR, CDR2 FQNEAQ (reference sequence). The germline V and J ends were trimmed by 7 bases and 8 bases, with 14 bases remaining between them. The CDR3 nucleotides are TGTGCCAGCACCATGGAGGGTGCCGAAGCTTTCTTT. Encoded protein: CASTMEGAEAFF.

The J gene is TRBJ2-3, the V gene TRBV20-1, with D unclear. The V and J ends lost 3 bases and 5 bases respectively, with 12 bases between them. Germline V gives CDR1 DFQATT, CDR2 SNEGSKA (reference sequence). The CDR3 consists of 13 residues. The CDR3 sequence is CSARGSAVDTQYF. CDR3 sequence (DNA): TGCAGTGCTAGGGGGTCTGCCGTAGATACGCAGTATTTT.

The chain recombines TRBV6-5 with TRBJ2-4; tentatively, D is TRBD1 (5 bases). Trimming pared 6 bases from V and 7 bases from J, leaving 16 bases between. The CDR3 runs 14 residues. The germline V gene encodes CDR1 MNHEY and CDR2 SVGAGI. The CDR3 DNA reads TGTGCCAGCAGCCCGACAGCTATTAAGAACATTCAGTACTTC. As protein: CASSPTAIKNIQYF.

The CDR3 spells CATSDSGTSGVYNEQFF. DNA for the CDR3: TGTGCCACCAGTGATTCGGGGACTAGCGGGGTCTACAATGAGCAGTTCTTC. The chain joins TRBV24-1 to TRBJ2-1, with 13 bases that match TRBD2. The germline V gene has CDR1 KGHDR and CDR2 SFDVKD. Trimming removed 2 bases from V and 3 bases from J; junction bases left unmatched: 3. This CDR3 comprises 17 residues.

V is TRBV15 and J is TRBJ2-5; D is tentatively TRBD1 or TRBD2 (6 bases each). Germline V gives CDR1 LNHNV, CDR2 YYDKDF (reference sequence). The length of the CDR3 is 15 residues. Trimming shortened V by 2 bases and J by 0 bases, and 10 bases separated the two germline ends. CDR3 DNA: TGTGCCACCAGCAGATCCGGGGGCTACCAAGAGACCCAGTACTTC. Protein product: CATSRSGGYQETQYF.

This clonotype was detected only a few times. V gene TRBV4-2 combines with J gene TRBJ2-5; 9 nucleotides agree with TRBD2. CDR1 is LGHNA, CDR2 YNFKEQ, per germline. After removal of 4 bases from V and 0 bases from J, the junction contained 9 bases not matched to a gene. The CDR3 length is 17 residues. The CDR3 region is CASSLLQAGGNQETQYF. The CDR3 nucleotides are TGTGCCAGCAGCCTACTTCAAGCGGGAGGAAACCAAGAGACCCAGTACTTC.

This clonotype occurred a few times. V is TRBV2 and J is TRBJ2-5; tentative D call: TRBD1 (7 bases). From germline, CDR1 is SNHLY and CDR2 FYNNEI. Trimming pared 2 bases from V and 4 bases from J, leaving 11 bases between. The CDR3 contains 14 residues. The CDR3 region has the DNA TGTGCCAGCAGTGAACGGCAGGGGGGAGAGACCCAGTACTTC. This gives the protein CASSERQGGETQYF.

The chain uses TRBV5-8 and TRBJ1-4; TRBD1 aligns across 7 bases. The CDR3 covers 16 residues. Germline CDR1 SGHTS, CDR2 YDEGEE. The V gene end was trimmed by 0 bases and the J gene end by 8 bases; junction bases not matched to a gene: 10. The CDR3 DNA reads as TGTGCCAGCAGCTTGGCTTCAGGGGGGCTAAGAGAAAAACTGTTTTTT. The encoded protein is CASSLASGGLREKLFF.

V usage is TRBV28 and J usage is TRBJ2-7, with TRBD1 matching over 8 bases. Germline V gene data show CDR1 as MDHEN and CDR2 as SYDVKM. J was trimmed by 4 bases and V by 2 bases; bases with no gene match: 13. This CDR3 has 17 residues. CDR3 sequence reads: CASSLPRGQGGVYEQYF. The CDR3 DNA reads TGTGCCAGCAGTTTACCGCGAGGACAGGGCGGTGTGTACGAGCAGTACTTC.

A single count supports this clonotype. Since the CDR3 does not end with the conserved phenylalanine or tryptophan, this likely comes from a read error. The rearrangement uses TRBV20-1 and TRBJ2-3; possibly TRBD1 for D (5 bases). The CDR3 runs to 15 residues. V was trimmed by 0 bases and J by 6 bases, leaving 16 bases between them. Germline V gene data show CDR1 as DFQATT and CDR2 as SNEGSKA (reference sequence). Here the CDR3 reads CSARDRGGPHDTQYS. The CDR3 coding sequence is TGCAGTGCTAGAGATAGGGGTGGCCCCCACGATACGCAGTATTCT.

The J gene is TRBJ2-1, the V gene TRBV20-1, with TRBD2 matching over 9 bases. The V and J ends lost 3 bases and 9 bases, in that order; junction bases with no gene match: 15. The CDR3 is made up of 16 amino acids. Germline values: CDR1 DFQATT, CDR2 SNEGSKA (reference sequence). Here the CDR3 reads CSASHATAGGWSEQFF. The CDR3 DNA follows: TGCAGTGCTAGTCACGCTACGGCGGGGGGGTGGAGTGAGCAGTTCTTC.

This clonotype was seen a few times. The genes are TRBV2 and TRBJ1-2; 12 bases map to TRBD1. The junction had 9 bases not matched to a gene; V was cut back by 9 bases and J by 4 bases. This CDR3 spans 15 amino acids. The V gene's germline CDR1 is SNHLY and CDR2 FYNNEI. This chain's CDR3 is CARKPGTGGTYGYTF. CDR3 nucleotide sequence: TGTGCCAGAAAACCCGGGACAGGGGGCACCTATGGCTACACCTTC.

This clonotype was counted only a few times. The chain uses TRBV10-3 and TRBJ2-5; D is perhaps TRBD2 (5 bases). Deletions cut 4 bases from V and 4 bases from J, with 16 bases between. Germline V gene lookup returns CDR1 ENHRY and CDR2 SYGVKD. The CDR3 covers 15 residues. As DNA, the CDR3 is TGTGCCATCAGTGTTTTCGCCATTGCGGGAGAGACCCAGTACTTC. Its protein is CAISVFAIAGETQYF.

This clonotype was seen many times. The V call is TRBV20-1, the J call TRBJ2-5, with 10 bases lining up with TRBD2. Unmatched junction bases numbered 13, after V lost 0 bases and J lost 9 bases. This CDR3 contains 16 residues. CDR1 is DFQATT and CDR2 is SNEGSKA in the germline V gene (reference sequence). The CDR3 coding sequence is TGCAGTGCTAGAGATGTGGGTCTAGCGGGGGCGGAGGCCCAGTACTTC. Amino acid sequence: CSARDVGLAGAEAQYF.

This clonotype showed up just once. The V call is TRBV6-5, the J call TRBJ2-5, with a tentative D call TRBD1 (5 bases). The end of the DNA fits TRBJ2-7 better, so the J call may be wrong. Germline lookup yields CDR1 MNHEY and CDR2 SVGAGI. CDR3 length equals 13 residues. The CDR3 nucleotides are TGTGCCAGCAGTTACAACAGGCGGTACGAGCAGTACTTC. This codes for CASSYNRRYEQYF.

This clonotype came up a few times. This chain links TRBV7-9 with TRBJ1-2, with 7 bases lining up with TRBD1. There are 14 residues in the CDR3. After removal of 11 bases from V and 5 bases from J, the junction contained 14 bases not matched to a gene. Germline V gene data show CDR1 as SEHNR and CDR2 as FQNEAQ (reference sequence). CDR3 sequence (DNA): TGTGCCGGGGAGGGGGCAGGGACGGATTATGGCTACACCTTC. Translated, it gives CAGEGAGTDYGYTF.

The CDR3 DNA sequence: TGTGCCAGCAGTTACTCACGGGCCGGTTTTTACGAGCAGTACTTC. Encoded protein: CASSYSRAGFYEQYF. This rearrangement joins TRBV6-5 to TRBJ2-7; D gene ambiguous. V dropped 0 bases and J dropped 4 bases, with 13 bases sitting between them. Germline-derived CDR1 and CDR2 are MNHEY and SVGAGI. The CDR3 runs 15 residues.

The chain couples TRBV7-3 to TRBJ1-2, with D perhaps TRBD1 (5 bases). This CDR3 is built from 15 residues. The germline CDR1 and CDR2 sequences are SGHTA and FQGTGA. V lost 5 bases to trimming and J lost 5 bases, with 18 bases between them. The CDR3 DNA sequence: TGTGCCAGCAGCCCTGGCCCCGACAGAGCATATGGCTACACCTTC. Translated: CASSPGPDRAYGYTF.

V usage is TRBV6-5 and J usage is TRBJ2-3; 11 positions match TRBD2. CDR1 and CDR2 (germline): MNHEY, SVGAGI. The CDR3 runs to 21 residues. With 2 bases clipped from V and 2 bases from J, the junction kept 18 bases outside the gene matches. The chain's CDR3 is CASSYPERASGGLKSTDTQYF. The DNA for the CDR3 is TGTGCCAGCAGTTACCCTGAGCGGGCTAGCGGGGGGCTCAAGTCCACAGATACGCAGTATTTT.

A few counts support this clonotype. The chain links TRBV6-5 to TRBJ2-3; 8 bases match TRBD2. Germline V gene lookup returns CDR1 MNHEY and CDR2 SVGAGI. CDR3 size: 14 residues. The V gene end was trimmed by 5 bases and the J gene end by 11 bases; junction bases not matched to a gene: 12. CDR3 coding DNA: TGTGCCAGCAGTCCTGGACTAGCTACTCGGGTGCAGTATTTT. Protein product: CASSPGLATRVQYF.

The DNA for the CDR3 is TGCGCCAGCAGCAGAGGACTAGCGAGACCCTACAATGAGCAGTTCTTC. It codes for CASSRGLARPYNEQFF. The chain links TRBV5-1 to TRBJ2-1, with 9 bases fitting TRBD2. The CDR3 runs 16 residues. Germline V CDR1 and CDR2: SGHRS, YFSETQ. Losses at the gene ends were 4 bases for V and 2 bases for J; bases not matched to a gene: 7.

This clonotype has just a few counts. The J gene is TRBJ2-1, the V gene TRBV6-2 or TRBV6-3; D may be TRBD1 (5 bases). CDR1 and CDR2 (germline): MNHEY, SVGEGT. CDR3 size: 14 residues. The V gene lost 1 base and the J gene lost 5 bases, with 9 bases spanning the gap. The CDR3 loop is CASSYWTKNNEQFF. CDR3 bases: TGTGCCAGCAGTTACTGGACAAAGAACAATGAGCAGTTCTTC.

This clonotype appeared a few times. The J gene is TRBJ2-3, the V gene TRBV12-3 or TRBV12-4, with 13 bases identical to TRBD2. The CDR3 has 14 amino acids. V was pared by 5 bases and J by 8 bases, with 4 bases of the junction left unmatched. For the CDR3, the DNA is TGTGCCAGCAGTGGGGGACTAGCGGGAAGTACGCAGTATTTT. Amino acid sequence: CASSGGLAGSTQYF.

This chain links TRBV5-1 with TRBJ2-7; 7 nucleotides align to TRBD1. Per germline, CDR1 SGHRS and CDR2 YFSETQ. The CDR3 covers 14 residues. Trimming took 4 bases from V and 4 from J; bases not matched to a gene: 8. The CDR3 DNA sequence: TGCGCCAGCAGCGAACCTACAGGGGAATACGAGCAGTACTTC. It codes for CASSEPTGEYEQYF. Full variable domain (rest looked up from reference TRBV5-1 and TRBJ2-7): KAGVTQTPRYLIKTRGQQVTLSCSPISGHRSVSWYQQTPGQGLQFLFEYFSETQRNKGNFPGRFSGRQFSNSRSEMNVSTLELGDSALYLCASSEPTGEYEQYFGPGTRLTVT.

The CDR3: CASNTGSSGANVLTF. The CDR3 DNA sequence: TGTGCCAGCAACACGGGGAGCTCTGGGGCCAACGTCCTGACTTTC. The genes are TRBV7-2 and TRBJ2-6, with D possibly TRBD2 on 5 matching bases. V was trimmed by 7 bases and J by 0 bases, leaving 10 bases between them. Germline V gene sequence: CDR1 SGHTA, CDR2 FQGNSA. The CDR3 length is 15 residues.